This is a list of T cell receptor beta chains from one sample in a study of healthy donors' naive CD4 and CD8 T cells. A single record per CDR3 protein comes from TCRdb applying MiXCR to the reads. The sample lists around 180,000 distinct CDR3 sequences, nearly 75% occurring once. The sample consisted of naive CD4+ and CD8+ T cells sorted from blood, pooled from several donors. Every receptor here comes from a pool of human donors in good health; the sample pools cells from several healthy donors. CDR3s include the opening cysteine and the closing phenylalanine or tryptophan. The D gene is left open where the match is weak. Clone size is stated in some rows and not others, as once, few, many or a class when expanded.

j_call | v_call | clone_size | d_call | cdr3_aa | cdr3_nt
TRBJ2-3 | TRBV13 | - | TRBD2 | CASSRSGASTDTQYF | TGTGCCAGCAGCCGTAGCGGGGCCAGCACAGATACGCAGTATTTT
TRBJ1-2 | TRBV6-2/TRBV6-3 | - | - | CASRRTGSYGYTF | TGTGCCAGCAGGCGCACAGGGTCATATGGCTACACCTTC
TRBJ1-2 | TRBV5-4 | - | - | CASSLSVLNYGYTF | TGTGCCAGCAGCTTATCGGTCCTCAACTATGGCTACACCTTC
TRBJ1-1 | TRBV29-1 | - | - | CSVQGVNTEAFF | TGCAGCGTCCAGGGCGTGAACACTGAAGCTTTCTTT
TRBJ1-2 | TRBV29-1 | - | - | CSGTSGSSRNYGYTF | TGCAGCGGCACCAGTGGTTCCAGCAGAAACTATGGCTACACCTTC
TRBJ1-5 | TRBV23-1 | - | TRBD1 | CASSQCRQGAANQPQHF | TGCGCCAGCAGTCAATGTCGACAGGGGGCGGCTAATCAGCCCCAGCATTTT
TRBJ2-7 | TRBV5-1 | - | - | CASSLEGSLYEQYF | TGCGCCAGCAGCTTGGAGGGATCTCTCTACGAGCAGTACTTC
TRBJ1-5 | TRBV12-3/TRBV12-4 | - | TRBD1 | CASSTGTGAGQLQHF | TGTGCCAGCAGCACCGGGACAGGGGCTGGTCAGCTCCAGCATTTT
TRBJ2-1 | TRBV19 | - | - | CASTLSSGIYNEQFF | TGTGCCAGCACTCTTTCGTCAGGGATTTACAATGAGCAGTTCTTC
TRBJ2-2 | TRBV6-5 | - | TRBD1 | CASRRQGAAAGELFF | TGTGCCAGCAGGAGACAGGGGGCGGCCGCCGGGGAGCTGTTTTTT
TRBJ2-1 | TRBV18 | - | - | CASSPSSRLFNEQFF | TGTGCCAGCTCCCCGAGTAGCAGGTTGTTCAATGAGCAGTTCTTC
TRBJ1-2 | TRBV6-5 | - | - | CASSYSRVYGYTF | TGTGCCAGCAGTTACTCCAGGGTCTATGGCTACACCTTC
TRBJ1-1 | TRBV29-1 | few | - | CSVGTGDTEAFF | TGCAGCGTTGGGACTGGGGACACTGAAGCTTTCTTT
TRBJ1-6 | TRBV20-1 | - | - | CSAREGRRSPLHF | TGCAGTGCTAGAGAGGGCAGAAGGTCACCCCTCCACTTT
TRBJ1-5 | TRBV20-1 | once | - | CSARVPGRSLDQPQHF | TGCAGTGCTAGAGTGCCAGGGAGGAGTTTGGATCAGCCCCAGCATTTT
TRBJ2-7 | TRBV19 | - | TRBD1 | CASSPRQGSYEQYF | TGTGCCAGTAGTCCTAGACAGGGGTCATACGAGCAGTACTTC
TRBJ2-2 | TRBV24-1 | - | - | CATSDTPGTGELFF | TGTGCCACCAGTGACACTCCGGGGACCGGGGAGCTGTTTTTT
TRBJ2-7 | TRBV15 | few | - | CATSRGAGGSSSYEQYF | TGTGCCACCAGCAGAGGGGCTGGGGGCTCTTCCTCCTACGAGCAGTACTTC
TRBJ1-5 | TRBV2 | - | - | CASSVARTVGTNQPQHF | TGTGCCAGCAGTGTGGCCCGGACTGTCGGAACGAATCAGCCCCAGCATTTT
TRBJ2-1 | TRBV19 | few | - | CASGYNEQFF | TGTGCCAGTGGTTACAATGAGCAGTTCTTC
TRBJ1-2 | TRBV24-1 | - | - | CATRPTGPPKLSNYGYTF | TGTGCCACCAGGCCTACCGGGCCACCGAAACTTTCCAACTATGGCTACACCTTC
TRBJ2-3 | TRBV29-1 | - | - | CSAVVLLGTDTQYF | TGCAGCGCTGTGGTGCTCCTTGGCACAGATACGCAGTATTTT
TRBJ2-7 | TRBV29-1 | - | TRBD1 | CSVADQGAAYEQYF | TGCAGCGTCGCGGATCAGGGGGCCGCCTACGAGCAGTACTTC
TRBJ2-7 | TRBV29-1 | - | - | CSVEARDYEQYF | TGCAGCGTTGAAGCCCGTGACTACGAGCAGTACTTC
TRBJ2-1 | TRBV29-1 | few | - | CSVTGLGSGSHEQFF | TGCAGCGTGACAGGACTAGGCAGCGGGTCGCATGAGCAGTTCTTC
TRBJ1-5 | TRBV30 | - | - | CAWSKGTNQPQHF | TGTGCCTGGAGTAAGGGTACTAATCAGCCCCAGCATTTT
TRBJ2-3 | TRBV19 | - | - | CASSIFSGAVDTQYF | TGTGCCAGTAGTATCTTCTCTGGTGCTGTGGATACGCAGTATTTT
TRBJ2-2 | TRBV6-6 | - | - | CASVSLWGELFF | TGTGCCAGCGTGTCTCTCTGGGGGGAGCTGTTTTTT
TRBJ2-7 | TRBV20-1 | once | TRBD2 | CSARDWTGGRWYEQYF | TGCAGTGCTAGAGACTGGACTGGCGGGAGGTGGTACGAGCAGTACTTC
TRBJ1-2 | TRBV30 | - | TRBD1 | CAWSVNRGDSGYTF | TGTGCCTGGAGTGTTAACAGGGGCGACTCTGGCTACACCTTC
TRBJ1-1 | TRBV6-2/TRBV6-3 | - | - | CASSEPGQNTEAFF | TGTGCCAGCAGTGAACCTGGACAGAACACTGAAGCTTTCTTT
TRBJ2-7 | TRBV15 | - | TRBD2 | CATSRTPLAGVVEQYF | TGTGCCACCAGCAGAACCCCACTAGCGGGAGTAGTTGAGCAGTACTTC
TRBJ1-2 | TRBV19 | once | - | CASSIQVNYGYTF | TGTGCCAGTAGTATCCAGGTTAACTATGGCTACACCTTC
TRBJ1-2 | TRBV11-2 | - | - | CASRPAGLTYGYTF | TGTGCCAGCAGGCCTGCAGGGTTGACCTATGGCTACACCTTC
TRBJ1-5 | TRBV6-5 | - | - | CASSYSRQGNNQPQHF | TGTGCCAGCAGTTACTCGCGGCAGGGGAATAATCAGCCCCAGCATTTT
TRBJ2-6 | TRBV10-3 | once | TRBD1 | CATTEGQGARGANVLTF | TGTGCCACCACCGAGGGACAGGGGGCGCGAGGGGCCAACGTCCTGACTTTC
TRBJ2-3 | TRBV29-1 | - | TRBD1 | CSVPPGQAVNTQYF | TGCAGCGTCCCACCGGGACAGGCTGTAAATACGCAGTATTTT
TRBJ1-3 | TRBV5-6 | - | - | CASSRQDTRRRNTIYF | TGTGCCAGCAGCCGCCAGGACACTCGGAGGAGAAACACCATATATTTT
TRBJ2-1 | TRBV30 | - | - | CAWSEEEQFF | TGTGCCTGGAGTGAGGAGGAGCAGTTCTTC
TRBJ2-7 | TRBV29-1 | - | TRBD1 | CSVSRDRVYEQYF | TGCAGCGTTAGCCGGGACAGGGTCTACGAGCAGTACTTC